This T cell receptor (beta chain) was sequenced during a study of T-cell memory formation after mild COVID-19. Across the study: TCR clusters were mostly donor specific.

TCRdb fed the 5' RACE reads into MiXCR, producing one record per CDR3 protein. The sample consists of 380,000 or so distinct CDR3 sequences, roughly 13% of them appearing once. The sample was PBMCs or a T cell subset sorted from them (not recorded which). The receptor comes from a man between 18 and 29 years old who had mild COVID-19 (a few samples of this study predate the infection). Cell type and time point are not known.

The CDR3 sequence: CASSLGVGGVTSLFTDTQYF. The DNA for the CDR3 is TGTGCCAGCAGCTTAGGAGTTGGGGGAGTAACTAGCCTCTTCACAGATACGCAGTATTTT. V usage is TRBV7-9 and J usage is TRBJ2-3, with a tentative D call TRBD2 (6 bases). CDR1 is SEHNR and CDR2 is FQNEAQ in the germline V gene (reference sequence). V was clipped by 1 base and J by 2 bases, with 25 bases between them. CDR3 length: 20 residues.